This T cell receptor beta chain was found in a study of shared clonotypes between healthy human individuals. Germline trimming cut 3 bases from V and 4 bases from J; bases unmatched to any gene: 14. From germline, CDR1 is MGHRA and CDR2 YSYEKL. The CDR3 is 17 amino acids. This clone was picked up a small number of times. Assay used: immunoSEQ multiplex PCR; TCRdb lists only in-frame clones, some missing. The sample lists over a million clones; about 80% were seen once. The sequence came from a young man in good health. Some clones in this sample may be carry-over from other donors' samples. The rearrangement joins TRBV4-1 to TRBJ2-7; 8 bases are shared with TRBD1. The specimen sequenced was memory CD4+ T cells from PBMCs. The subset denotes: CD45RA-negative fraction. CDR3 in amino acids: CASSHPAGGQGKYEQYF. CDR3 nucleotides: TGCGCCAGCAGCCATCCCGCAGGCGGACAGGGCAAATACGAGCAGTACTTC.